This TCR beta chain was documented in a study of CD8+ T cells in alopecia areata (dated by TCRdb to the late 2010s). Background for the entire study: Treated patients were enrolled in an open-label pilot trial of oral tofacitinib, 5 to 10 mg twice daily, for moderate-to-severe alopecia areata. Patients received tofacitinib for 6 to 18 months and were then followed off drug for 6 months to check for delayed response and recurrence. The SALT score, which quantifies the percentage of affected scalp surface area, was used to measure disease severity in treated patients. To study T cell clonal expansion in alopecia areata, the researchers applied high-throughput TCRbeta sequencing to both the C3H/HeJ mouse model and human patients. Scalp tissue and sorted CD4+ and CD8+ peripheral blood T cells from patchy and totalis/universalis alopecia areata patients and from healthy controls were covered by human TCRbeta sequencing. Patients on tofacitinib were biopsied at baseline and after 4 and 24 weeks of treatment, and several of the patients also had a later scalp biopsy. Clonality in the scalp was compared among normal scalp (n=4), patchy alopecia areata scalp (n=8), and alopecia totalis/universalis scalp (n=8). RNA came from the PAXgene miRNA kit for fixed scalp, the miRNeasy kit for PBMCs, and the RNeasy kit for mouse skin. Amplification of TCRbeta CDR3 regions was done by immunoSEQ multiplex PCR using 35 Vbeta forward primers and 13 Jbeta reverse primers.

Reading the label with the study, this specimen's treatment or condition is: oral pan-JAK inhibitor, 5-10 mg twice daily. Lesional scalp punch biopsies and peripheral blood were obtained from alopecia areata patients. PBMCs were isolated by density centrifugation and stained for CD3, CD4 and CD8, and CD4+ and CD8+ T cells were sorted on a FACSAria. On the study overall, not on this receptor specifically: During tofacitinib treatment, many expanded lesional clones remained in scalp and blood, and this persistence may partly explain relapse after treatment is stopped. Unlike mouse skin, which is dominated by gammadelta T cells, normal human skin has resident alphabeta T cells that are also sequenced, and this complicates analysis of the scalp TCR repertoire. Lesional scalp, especially in alopecia totalis/universalis, showed higher clonality and more expanded CD8+ clones than normal scalp, suggesting antigenic drive. Tofacitinib significantly decreased scalp clonality and the number of expanded CD8+ clones among the top 100 scalp clones. TCR sequences shared between patients were less clear than in mice, possibly partly because of HLA diversity in the patient population. Because the treated cohort was small and had just a single nonresponder, larger studies are needed to establish links between baseline CD8+ expansion and response.

From its cysteine to its phenylalanine, the CDR3 spans 15 amino acids. The kept DNA is CDR3 alone, 45 bases in frame from the first base. CDR1 and CDR2, looked up from the germline V gene, are SGHAT and FQNNGV. Trimming at the junction amounts to 0 bases on V and 1 base on J, and the germline ends lie 9 bases apart. The method was the immunoSEQ multiplex PCR assay. For TCR sequencing, RNA was extracted from every sample and reverse transcribed into cDNA to serve as template. First-strand cDNA was synthesized using SuperScript III with a 2:1 mix of oligo-dT and random hexamers. A synthetic immune receptor repertoire was used to measure amplification bias, and any remaining bias was corrected computationally. Regarding the original processing steps: Raw reads were preprocessed to remove errors, and CDR3 was defined according to IMGT conventions as the region from the conserved cysteine to phenylalanine. To get clonality, Shannon entropy was normalized by log2 of the number of productive unique TCRs and the result was subtracted from 1. Whether each scalp clone was CD4 or CD8 was inferred by checking scalp TCRbeta sequences against the CD4 and CD8 repertoires from sorted blood. Entries here come from immuneACCESS through TCRdb and include only in-frame sequences with V and J called. Some clones fail to appear in such tables; in the studies checked, an unresolved V gene covers under half of the shortfall, and the cause of the remainder is unknown. The V and J calls and clone size were taken over from that table, and D and trimming were inferred from the DNA. For this sample there are approximately 210,000 clones; approximately 45% appear just once. The top ten clonotypes cover around 3% of the sample.

The table lists this clone with a few counts. There is no known antigen for this receptor. No much larger clonotype is one base removed from it; base qualities were not supplied. The material was CD4+ T cells sorted from blood, obtained at approximately week 39, from a patient treated with tofacitinib. This clonotype was obtained from a human donor with alopecia areata. The V and J genes are TRBV11-2 and TRBJ2-5; the D gene is possibly TRBD1 or TRBD2, each agreeing over 5 bases. The CDR3: CASSLDPGPQETQYF. At the DNA level, the sequence is TGTGCCAGCAGCTTAGATCCGGGACCCCAAGAGACCCAGTACTTC.